Listed here are 23 T cell receptor beta chains from one sample, sequenced in a study of cytotoxic CD8 clonotypes in ibrutinib-treated CLL. Assay: immunoSEQ multiplex PCR; the TCRdb copy retains only in-frame clones and omits some. The profile shows 20,000 to 30,000 clones, roughly 65% of them singletons. This specimen was PBMCs, taken after 24 months of ibrutinib treatment. These receptors were obtained from a human donor with chronic lymphocytic leukemia.

This sequence joins TRBV9 and TRBJ2-1; 9 bases are a match to TRBD2. V lost 0 bases and J lost 7; bases outside the gene matches: 11. Germline V gives CDR1 SGDLS, CDR2 YYNGEE. This CDR3 region has 17 residues. CDR3 protein: CASSVGIAGVDLNEQFF. The CDR3 DNA is TGTGCCAGCAGCGTAGGAATAGCGGGGGTCGACTTAAATGAGCAGTTCTTC.

By sample fraction, this clone is medium-sized. V gene TRBV4-1 combines with J gene TRBJ1-5; TRBD1 matches 7 bases. The CDR3 loop spans 14 amino acids. Trimming took 0 bases from V and 6 from J; bases not matched to a gene: 2. CDR1 MGHRA and CDR2 YSYEKL come from the germline V gene. CDR3 DNA sequence: TGCGCCAGCAGCCAAGAAAAGGGGGCTCAGCCCCAGCATTTT. Its translation: CASSQEKGAQPQHF.

In its sample, this clone ranks as medium-sized. This chain connects TRBV5-4 to TRBJ1-5; D gene ambiguous. The CDR3 extends over 14 amino acids. The V and J ends lost 5 bases and 1 base respectively, with 10 bases between them. The germline V gene has CDR1 SGHNT and CDR2 YYREEE (reference sequence). The CDR3 here is CASSSTGSNQPQHF. The CDR3 DNA follows: TGTGCCAGCAGTTCGACGGGGAGCAATCAGCCCCAGCATTTT. Complete variable domain (other parts from reference TRBV5-4 and TRBJ1-5): ETGVTQSPTHLIKTRGQQVTLRCSSQSGHNTVSWYQQALGQGPQFIFQYYREEENGRGNFPPRFSGLQFPNYSSELNVNALELDDSALYLCASSSTGSNQPQHFGDGTRLSIL.

The CDR3 DNA reads as TGTGCCAGCTCACTAGGGGACGGGCGACCCTACAATGAGCAGTTCTTC. This sequence encodes CASSLGDGRPYNEQFF. The chain combines TRBV18 with TRBJ2-1; D assignment may be TRBD1 or TRBD2 (5 bases each). This CDR3 is 16 amino acids long. The germline CDR1 and CDR2 sequences are KGHSH and LQKENI. The V end lost 4 bases, the J end lost 2 bases, and 15 bases lay between the germline ends. The variable domain in full, completed from reference TRBV18 and TRBJ2-1, reads NAGVMQNPRHLVRRRGQEARLRCSPMKGHSHVYWYRQLPEEGLKFMVYLQKENIIDESGMPKERFSAEFPKEGPSILRIQQVVRGDSAAYFCASSLGDGRPYNEQFFGPGTRLTVL.

V and J are TRBV2 and TRBJ1-4; D is uncertain. V shed 8 bases and J shed 8 bases, with 12 bases lying between them. In germline, CDR1 is SNHLY, CDR2 FYNNEI. CDR3 length equals 12 residues. CDR3 in amino acids: CASGSTREKLFF. The CDR3 nucleotides read TGTGCCAGCGGCTCCACGCGGGAAAAACTGTTTTTT.

The CDR3 DNA reads TGTGCCAGTAGTAGAGAACAGGGGTACTCCTACGAGCAGTACTTC. It is translated as CASSREQGYSYEQYF. This chain joins TRBV19 and TRBJ2-5; 7 bases map to TRBD1. The J call may be faulty, since TRBJ2-7 better matches the DNA end. There are 15 residues in the CDR3. Germline loops: CDR1 LNHDA, CDR2 SQIVND (reference sequence).

This chain joins TRBV7-6 and TRBJ2-1; D not resolved. This CDR3 comprises 11 residues. Trimming took 3 bases from V and 3 from J, leaving 0 bases between them. Looked up from germline, CDR1 is SGHVS and CDR2 is FNYEAQ. The CDR3 loop reads CASSFYNEQFF. The DNA for the CDR3 is TGTGCCAGCAGCTTCTACAATGAGCAGTTCTTC.

The chain links TRBV25-1 to TRBJ2-1; 8 positions match TRBD1. Germline V lookup: CDR1 MGHDK, CDR2 SYGVNS. Trimming cost V 7 bases and J 3 bases; bases outside gene matches: 8. The CDR3 consists of 15 residues. CDR3 sequence: CASTKAGTGYNEQFF. The CDR3 region has the DNA TGTGCCAGCACCAAAGCAGGGACAGGCTACAATGAGCAGTTCTTC.

Within the sample, this clone is medium-sized (0.01 to 0.1%). The chain employs TRBV19 and TRBJ2-7, with D perhaps matching TRBD2 (7 bases). CDR3 length: 13 residues. From germline, CDR1 is LNHDA and CDR2 SQIVND (reference sequence). Trimming pared 10 bases from V and 1 base from J, leaving 14 bases between. The CDR3: CATLGGLSYEQYF. The DNA for the CDR3 is TGTGCCACCCTCGGGGGGCTTTCCTACGAGCAGTACTTC.

Within the sample, this clone is medium-sized. The chain uses TRBV5-4 and TRBJ1-2; 11 bases line up with TRBD1. After removal of 2 bases from V and 4 bases from J, the junction contained 1 base not matched to a gene. This CDR3 is 14 amino acids long. Germline V gives CDR1 SGHNT, CDR2 YYREEE (reference sequence). The CDR3 sequence: CASSFGTGGYGYTF. Written as DNA, the CDR3 is TGTGCCAGCAGCTTTGGGACAGGGGGCTATGGCTACACCTTC. The full variable domain, with the rest looked up from reference TRBV5-4 and TRBJ1-2, is ETGVTQSPTHLIKTRGQQVTLRCSSQSGHNTVSWYQQALGQGPQFIFQYYREEENGRGNFPPRFSGLQFPNYSSELNVNALELDDSALYLCASSFGTGGYGYTFGSGTRLTVV.

This clone is termed medium-sized. V usage is TRBV5-1 and J usage is TRBJ1-2; TRBD1 matches 8 bases. The germline gives CDR1 SGHRS, CDR2 YFSETQ. This CDR3 spans 15 amino acids. Trimming at V came to 2 bases and at J to 0 bases, leaving 3 bases not matched to a gene. The CDR3 region is CASSFDRGTNYGYTF. CDR3 nucleotides: TGCGCCAGCAGCTTCGACAGGGGCACTAACTATGGCTACACCTTC.

CDR3 DNA: TGTGCCAGCTCACCACCGAGGGCGGGGGGCTCCTCAGGCTCCTACAATGAGCAGTTCTTC. It codes for CASSPPRAGGSSGSYNEQFF. The V and J genes are TRBV18 and TRBJ2-1; 8 bases are a match to TRBD2. In germline, CDR1 is KGHSH, CDR2 LQKENI. V was clipped by 0 bases and J by 0 bases; unmatched bases: 13. The CDR3 has 20 amino acids.

This clone was recorded only once. The chain couples TRBV19 to TRBJ1-2; no firm D call. Between the trimmed V and J ends, which lost 9 bases and 0 bases, there was a span of 17 bases. The germline V gene encodes CDR1 LNHDA and CDR2 SQIVND (reference sequence). The CDR3 is made up of 15 amino acids. CDR3 region: CASATLRAANYGYTF. The CDR3 nucleotides are TGTGCCAGCGCGACCCTACGGGCGGCTAACTATGGCTACACCTTC.

This chain joins TRBV5-6 and TRBJ2-1, with TRBD1 matching over 9 bases. V shed 2 bases and J 8 bases; nucleotides not matched to a gene: 5. Germline V gene lookup returns CDR1 SGHDT and CDR2 YYEEEE. This CDR3 comprises 14 residues. CDR3 sequence (DNA): TGTGCCAGCAGCTTCGGGACAGGGACCCATGAGCAGTTCTTC. Protein: CASSFGTGTHEQFF. Looking up the rest from reference TRBV5-6 and TRBJ2-1 gives the full variable domain: DAGVTQSPTHLIKTRGQQVTLRCSPKSGHDTVSWYQQALGQGPQFIFQYYEEEERQRGNFPDRFSGHQFPNYSSELNVNALLLGDSALYLCASSFGTGTHEQFFGPGTRLTVL.

The chain carries TRBV7-9 and TRBJ1-5; perhaps TRBD1 as D (6 bases). CDR3 size: 16 residues. The V and J ends lost 1 base and 0 bases respectively, with 10 bases between them. CDR1 is SEHNR, CDR2 FQNEAQ, per germline (reference sequence). The CDR3 region has the DNA TGTGCCAGCAGCTTAGACAGGGCTCATAGCAATCAGCCCCAGCATTTT. Residues: CASSLDRAHSNQPQHF.

This clone was seen a single time. The CDR3 loop reads CASSFGGQGTEQYF. DNA of the CDR3: TGCGCCAGCAGCTTCGGGGGACAGGGGACCGAGCAGTACTTC. The rearrangement joins TRBV5-1 to TRBJ2-7, with 10 bases aligning to TRBD1. V was clipped by 2 bases and J by 6 bases; unmatched bases: 5. From germline, CDR1 is SGHRS and CDR2 YFSETQ. The length of the CDR3 is 14 residues.

The chain employs TRBV9 and TRBJ1-5, with a tentative D call TRBD1 (5 bases). V gave up 4 bases and J gave up 6 bases, with 11 bases separating them. Germline V gene lookup returns CDR1 SGDLS and CDR2 YYNGEE. This CDR3 has 13 amino acids. The CDR3 protein is CASSLGTRQPQHF. CDR3 bases: TGTGCCAGCAGCCTCGGGACCCGTCAGCCCCAGCATTTT.

This chain links TRBV30 with TRBJ1-2, with 12 bases that match TRBD1. In germline, CDR1 is GTSNPN, CDR2 SVGIG (reference sequence). The V segment lost 5 bases and the J segment 8 bases; nucleotides outside the gene matches: 9. CDR3 length: 14 amino acids. This CDR3 reads CAWQPGQGAQGYTF. The CDR3 DNA is TGTGCCTGGCAGCCGGGACAGGGGGCGCAGGGCTACACCTTC.

This chain connects TRBV9 to TRBJ1-4; TRBD1 might be the D (5 bases). The germline V gene has CDR1 SGDLS and CDR2 YYNGEE. The length of the CDR3 is 14 residues. V gave up 3 bases and J gave up 8 bases, with 14 bases separating them. CDR3 residues: CASSDLGVLEKLFF. CDR3 coding DNA: TGTGCCAGCAGCGACTTGGGGGTTCTAGAAAAACTGTTTTTT.

The chain carries TRBV11-1 and TRBJ2-3; 10 bases match TRBD2. With 8 bases clipped from V and 5 bases from J, the junction kept 10 bases outside the gene matches. Germline-derived CDR1 and CDR2 are SGHAT and FQDESV (reference sequence). This CDR3 has 15 residues. CDR3 sequence: CASCRLGTSEDTQYF. CDR3 bases: TGTGCCAGCTGCCGCTTGGGGACTAGCGAAGATACGCAGTATTTT.

V is TRBV5-4 and J is TRBJ2-7, with D perhaps matching TRBD1 or TRBD2 (7 bases each). The V gene's germline CDR1 is SGHNT and CDR2 YYREEE (reference sequence). The CDR3 length is 17 residues. With 3 bases removed from V and 5 bases from J, the gap between germline ends came to 24 bases. The CDR3: CASSWPEGAIGRDEQYF. CDR3 DNA: TGTGCCAGCAGCTGGCCCGAGGGGGCGATAGGGAGGGACGAGCAGTACTTC.

This clone was counted between two and nine times. This chain links TRBV5-6 with TRBJ2-7, with 8 bases identical to TRBD1. The CDR3 length is 16 residues. V dropped 2 bases and J dropped 5; count of bases not matched to a gene: 12. In germline, CDR1 is SGHDT, CDR2 YYEEEE. CDR3 DNA sequence: TGTGCCAGCAGCTTCGAACGACAGGGGAGGTTCCACGAGCAGTACTTC. Translation gives CASSFERQGRFHEQYF.

The V gene is TRBV5-3, the J gene TRBJ1-2, with D possibly being TRBD1 (6 bases). TRBV5-3 is known as an ORF, though its function is uncertain. V lost 4 bases to trimming and J lost 6 bases, with 22 bases between them. The CDR3 runs to 16 residues. The CDR3 nucleotides read TGTGCCAGAAGCCGAACTAACAGGGCCCGTCTGGATGGCTACACCTTC. Translation gives CARSRTNRARLDGYTF.